The clone carrying this T cell receptor beta chain was recorded a few times. Antigen specificity is unknown. The data were obtained in a study of response to subunit inactivated influenza vaccine. Findings of the study overall: It was the authors' suggestion that each seasonal influenza vaccination recruits few new T cells.

TCRdb reanalysed the RT-PCR reads using MiXCR and keeps one entry per CDR3 protein. The sample has 700,000 to 800,000 distinct CDR3 sequences, around 18% seen once. Germline V gene data show CDR1 as LNHNV and CDR2 as YYDKDF (reference sequence). V was clipped by 0 bases and J by 3 bases, with 9 bases between them. The CDR3 covers 14 residues. The TCR was taken from a man between 50 and 59 years old who received an inactivated influenza vaccine. The chain uses TRBV15 and TRBJ2-7, with a weak D call TRBD2 (5 bases). Sequencing was performed on PBMCs from blood, taken roughly 5 days after vaccination. CDR3 sequence: CATSRDGRGYEQYF. Written as DNA, the CDR3 is TGTGCCACCAGCAGAGATGGACGGGGCTACGAGCAGTACTTC.